The 21 T cell receptor beta chains given below trace back to one sample, sequenced in a study of cytomegalovirus exposure and HLA in healthy donors. The PCR used 60 Vbeta and 13 Jbeta primers. Using immunoSEQ multiplex PCR, the repertoire was profiled, and TCRdb retains in-frame clones only, with some absent. Listed are over 120,000 clones; 0.8% to 1% falls within the top ten. Sequencing used PBMCs. The receptor source for this set is a male donor in good health and CMV-seronegative.

The chain uses TRBV7-6 and TRBJ2-7, with TRBD1 matching over 7 bases. Germline V CDR1 and CDR2: SGHVS, FNYEAQ. V shed 5 bases and J 3 bases; nucleotides not matched to a gene: 1. The CDR3 runs to 12 residues. In DNA form, the CDR3 reads TGTGCCAGCAGCCGACAGGGCTACGAGCAGTACTTC. Encoded protein: CASSRQGYEQYF.

Here the CDR3 reads CASRPRPGQPGSPLHF. CDR3 coding DNA: TGTGCCAGCAGACCGAGGCCCGGACAGCCGGGATCACCCCTCCACTTT. This chain connects TRBV27 to TRBJ1-6; D may be TRBD1 (6 bases). The germline gives CDR1 MNHEY, CDR2 SMNVEV (reference sequence). Trimming took off 6 bases at V and 10 bases at J, with 22 bases between the two ends. The CDR3 covers 16 residues.

The rearrangement joins TRBV9 to TRBJ2-6; 8 bases fit TRBD1. The trim removed 1 base at V and 0 bases at J, leaving 15 bases unmatched. The CDR3 sequence is 21 residues long. CDR1 is SGDLS and CDR2 is YYNGEE in the germline V gene. The CDR3 sequence is CASSVWSQGVTLVSGANVLTF. Here the CDR3 DNA reads TGTGCCAGCAGCGTATGGTCACAGGGGGTTACCCTTGTCTCTGGGGCCAACGTCCTGACTTTC.

This chain links TRBV30 with TRBJ2-2; D possibly corresponds to TRBD1 (5 bases). This CDR3 contains 16 residues. Germline V gives CDR1 GTSNPN, CDR2 SVGIG (reference sequence). V was pared by 2 bases and J by 0 bases, with 13 bases between. CDR3 in DNA: TGTGCCTGGAGTACCTTAGGACAAGCGAACACCGGGGAGCTGTTTTTT. It encodes CAWSTLGQANTGELFF.

The chain combines TRBV18 with TRBJ1-3; D is uncertain. The CDR3 covers 15 residues. V lost 5 bases and J 0 bases, leaving 11 bases between the germline ends. Germline assignment: CDR1 KGHSH and CDR2 LQKENI. CDR3 residues: CASSSDGASGNTIYF. In DNA, the CDR3 is TGTGCCAGCTCATCCGACGGAGCCTCTGGAAACACCATATATTTT.

The chain has TRBV7-9 and TRBJ2-3; 12 bases fit TRBD2. The CDR3 contains 17 residues. Germline assignment: CDR1 SEHNR and CDR2 FQNEAQ (reference sequence). The junction had 5 bases not matched to a gene; V was cut back by 4 bases and J by 0 bases. In DNA, the CDR3 is TGTGCCAGCAGCTCTGGACTAGCGGGAATCAGCACAGATACGCAGTATTTT. Amino acid sequence: CASSSGLAGISTDTQYF.

The V gene is TRBV18, the J gene TRBJ1-1, with D possibly matching TRBD1 (6 bases). The germline CDR1 and CDR2 sequences are KGHSH and LQKENI. The CDR3 totals 14 residues. Trimming stripped 5 bases from V and 1 base from J, with 11 bases between. CDR3 nucleotide sequence: TGTGCCAGCTCAGTCCACAGGGAGAACACTGAAGCTTTCTTT. It translates to CASSVHRENTEAFF.

J is TRBJ1-2 and V is TRBV4-2; TRBD1 matches 7 bases. J gave up 1 base and V 0 bases, and 2 bases lay outside the gene matches. Germline CDR1 is LGHNA and CDR2 is YNFKEQ. This CDR3 comprises 15 residues. This CDR3 reads CASSQEQGSNYGYTF. In DNA, the CDR3 is TGTGCCAGCAGCCAAGAACAGGGGAGTAACTATGGCTACACCTTC.

The chain joins TRBV5-3 to TRBJ1-4, with D perhaps matching TRBD1 (6 bases). TRBV5-3 is treated as an ORF (open reading frame) with a function not yet certain. Trimming stripped 6 bases from V and 4 bases from J, with 28 bases between. This CDR3 is 19 amino acids long. CDR3 DNA: TGTGCCAGAAACCCACTCGGCGGGGGCTTAACGAGGGGTAATGAAAAACTGTTTTTT. It translates to CARNPLGGGLTRGNEKLFF.

The V gene is TRBV7-6, the J gene TRBJ1-2, with D hard to call. The germline gives CDR1 SGHVS, CDR2 FNYEAQ. CDR3 length equals 13 residues. V was pared by 4 bases and J by 2 bases, with 8 bases between. CDR3 coding DNA: TGTGCCAGCAGCTCCGGACTGAACTATGGCTACACCTTC. Residues: CASSSGLNYGYTF.

This chain connects TRBV7-2 to TRBJ2-1; TRBD1 aligns across 7 bases. The CDR3 has 16 residues. CDR1 and CDR2 from the germline V gene are SGHTA and FQGNSA. Trimming removed 5 bases from V and 4 bases from J; junction bases left unmatched: 11. CDR3 nucleotides: TGTGCCAGCAGCCCACCTCCAGGACAGGCTTACAATGAGCAGTTCTTC. Its protein product is CASSPPPGQAYNEQFF.

The gene calls are TRBV28 and TRBJ1-2, with 9 positions matching TRBD1. The germline CDR1 and CDR2 sequences are MDHEN and SYDVKM. V lost 7 bases and J lost 4; bases outside the gene matches: 13. The CDR3 extends over 16 amino acids. The chain's CDR3 is CASTVGDREGIYGYTF. The CDR3 region has the DNA TGTGCCAGCACCGTGGGGGACAGGGAAGGTATCTATGGCTACACCTTC.

CDR3 protein: CASSYSSRSYEQYF. The CDR3 DNA reads as TGTGCCAGCAGTTACAGTTCGCGCTCCTACGAGCAGTACTTC. This rearrangement joins TRBV6-5 to TRBJ2-7; D call uncertain. Trimming pared 2 bases from V and 0 bases from J, leaving 8 bases between. CDR3 size: 14 residues. Looked up from germline, CDR1 is MNHEY and CDR2 is SVGAGI.

The rearrangement links TRBV5-4 to TRBJ2-5, with D possibly being TRBD2 (5 bases). The CDR3 runs to 14 residues. V was shortened by 0 bases and J by 5 bases, with 11 bases between the two germline ends. Germline CDR1 and CDR2: SGHNT and YYREEE (reference sequence). CDR3: CASSLDSVAETQYF. CDR3 DNA sequence: TGTGCCAGCAGCTTGGATTCGGTAGCGGAGACCCAGTACTTC.

The rearrangement links TRBV15 to TRBJ2-1; D perhaps matches TRBD2 (5 bases). The V end lost 2 bases, the J end lost 7 bases, and 9 bases lay between the germline ends. Germline CDR1 reads LNHNV; CDR2 reads YYDKDF (reference sequence). The CDR3 length is 13 residues. The CDR3 DNA sequence: TGTGCCACCAGCAGACTAGCCCCTAATGAGCAGTTCTTC. Its protein product is CATSRLAPNEQFF.

V is TRBV6-1 and J is TRBJ1-2; TRBD1 matches at 7 bases. Germline V gives CDR1 MNHNS, CDR2 SASEGT. V was clipped by 5 bases and J by 2 bases; unmatched bases: 8. The CDR3 runs 15 residues. The CDR3 region is CASSHQGQVNYGYTF. The CDR3 coding sequence is TGTGCCAGCAGTCATCAAGGACAGGTCAACTATGGCTACACCTTC.

The chain combines TRBV19 with TRBJ1-1, with D uncertain. CDR3 size: 15 residues. Germline V gene lookup returns CDR1 LNHDA and CDR2 SQIVND (reference sequence). With 1 base removed from V and 3 bases from J, the gap between germline ends came to 12 bases. The CDR3 protein is CASSIGWAPYTEAFF. CDR3 nucleotide sequence: TGTGCCAGTAGTATAGGTTGGGCGCCCTACACTGAAGCTTTCTTT.

The chain is built from TRBV7-3 and TRBJ1-2; TRBD1 agrees at 11 bases. The ends lost 8 bases at V and 8 bases at J; junction bases unmatched: 1. The CDR3 has 11 residues. Looked up from germline, CDR1 is SGHTA and CDR2 is FQGTGA. This CDR3 is CASGDRGGYTF. The CDR3 coding sequence is TGTGCCAGCGGGGACAGGGGGGGCTACACCTTC.

The chain uses TRBV5-6 and TRBJ1-1; D is unresolved. The length of the CDR3 is 12 residues. Germline V gene data show CDR1 as SGHDT and CDR2 as YYEEEE. V shed 3 bases and J shed 7 bases, with 10 bases lying between them. CDR3 residues: CASSWREGEAFF. Written as DNA, the CDR3 is TGTGCCAGCAGCTGGAGGGAAGGTGAAGCTTTCTTT.

This chain uses TRBV9 with TRBJ2-1, with a tentative D call TRBD2 (6 bases). CDR1 and CDR2 from the germline V gene are SGDLS and YYNGEE. Trimming shortened V by 4 bases and J by 4 bases, and 18 bases separated the two germline ends. The CDR3 extends over 16 amino acids. This chain's CDR3 is CASSTGGPILYNEQFF. The DNA of the CDR3 is TGTGCCAGCAGCACCGGGGGACCAATCCTTTACAATGAGCAGTTCTTC.

The genes are TRBV7-6 and TRBJ1-1; 7 bases are shared with TRBD1. The J segment lost 2 bases and the V segment lost 5 bases, leaving 8 bases of the junction unmatched. Germline CDR1 and CDR2: SGHVS and FNYEAQ. The CDR3 is 15 amino acids. The CDR3 coding sequence is TGTGCCAGCAGCGCCAGACAGGGATTAAACACTGAAGCTTTCTTT. Protein sequence: CASSARQGLNTEAFF. The variable domain in full, completed from reference TRBV7-6 and TRBJ1-1, reads GAGVSQSPRYKVTKRGQDVALRCDPISGHVSLYWYRQALGQGPEFLTYFNYEAQQDKSGLPNDRFSAERPEGSISTLTIQRTEQRDSAMYRCASSARQGLNTEAFFGQGTRLTVV.